This T cell receptor beta chain originates from a study of cytomegalovirus exposure and HLA in healthy donors. Study summary: Early release data held about 85 million unique TCRs from HLA-typed donors. Overall study results and limits: The authors later linked a missense DCLRE1C variant to TCR beta V- and J-gene trimming. Fewer N-insertions than the 666-donor mean were reportedly shown by an Asian-associated ancestry cluster in a later analysis. The study recorded about 150 TCR beta chains that were cytomegalovirus-associated.

This CDR3 spans 13 amino acids. V lost 3 bases and J 9 bases, leaving 12 bases between the germline ends. From germline, CDR1 is SSHAT and CDR2 FNYEAQ (reference sequence). PCR involved 60 Vbeta and 13 Jbeta primers. Clones were sequenced by immunoSEQ multiplex PCR, and TCRdb holds only the in-frame ones, with some missing. The profile shows some 200,000 clones, over 60% of them singletons. Of note for this clone: Its cognate antigen is unknown.

The chain couples TRBV7-7 to TRBJ1-3; TRBD1 is a possible D gene (6 bases). The sequence was collected from a middle-aged man in good health and CMV-seronegative. Material for sequencing was PBMCs. In DNA, the CDR3 is TGTGCCAGCAGCTTCTCGGTACAGGGCACCATATATTTT. Protein: CASSFSVQGTIYF.